In this sample, the clone carrying this T cell receptor (beta chain) turned up a few times. Antigen: not known. The data stem from a study of T cells in tumors after PD-1 blockade. About the study: Prior checkpoint blockade, systemic immunosuppressant use, or anti-cancer therapy within 4 weeks excluded patients. Each patient got pembrolizumab 200 mg every 3 weeks or cemiplimab 350 mg every 2 weeks. Peripheral blood samples averaged about 33,000 unique clonotypes and 113,528 templates.

Study-wide findings and caveats: Peripheral recruitment is suggested, as some novel exhausted tumor clones were in pre-treatment blood.

Generated by immunoSEQ multiplex PCR, the TCRdb table keeps only in-frame clones and is missing some. The table has 45,000 to 60,000 clones, approximately 80% seen once; the top ten hold 8% to 9.5%. Trimming left V 6 bases short and J 5 bases short, with 11 bases between. Germline-derived CDR1 and CDR2 are LGHDT and YNNKEL (reference sequence). The CDR3 loop spans 13 amino acids. Sequenced here: PBMCs, sampled before anti-PD-1 therapy. This chain links TRBV3-1 (or the pseudogene TRBV3-2) with TRBJ2-1, with TRBD2 as a possible D gene (5 bases). The TCR was taken from a human donor with advanced basal cell or squamous cell carcinoma (not recorded which). CDR3 protein: CASRFTRDNEQFF. Here the CDR3 DNA reads TGTGCCAGCAGGTTCACTAGAGACAATGAGCAGTTCTTC.